Presented here are 16 T cell receptor beta chains from one specimen sequenced in a study of blood T cells in healthy people across ages. Primed by a sample-barcoded 5' primer and a J-beta primer mix, a second PCR proceeded for about 7 to 11 cycles. TCRdb reprocessed the 5' RACE reads via MiXCR and lists one record per CDR3 protein. This table has 1.5 million to 2 million distinct CDR3 sequences, around half appearing once. The specimen sequenced was blood. The receptors were sampled from a middle-aged woman in good health.

J is TRBJ1-1 and V is TRBV27; D gene ambiguous. Trimming stripped 5 bases from V and 5 bases from J, with 12 bases between. CDR3 length: 13 amino acids. Germline V gives CDR1 MNHEY, CDR2 SMNVEV (reference sequence). DNA of the CDR3: TGTGCCAGCAGTCTTCAGAGTTGGACTGAAGCTTTCTTT. It specifies CASSLQSWTEAFF.

J is TRBJ2-3 and V is TRBV5-6; the D gene is possibly TRBD2 (5 bases). The germline V gene encodes CDR1 SGHDT and CDR2 YYEEEE. The CDR3 extends over 15 amino acids. The V end lost 3 bases, the J end lost 4 bases, and 15 bases lay between the germline ends. CDR3 loop: CASSWGVDPPDTQYF. The CDR3 DNA reads TGTGCCAGCAGCTGGGGAGTAGATCCCCCAGATACGCAGTATTTT.

The V call is TRBV21-1, the J call TRBJ2-5; TRBD1, the D gene given by the table, was not confirmed from the DNA. TRBV21-1 has pseudogene status. The CDR3 extends over 17 amino acids. The CDR3: CASSSEDSHPPQETQYF. The DNA of the CDR3 is TGTGCCAGCAGCAGTGAAGATTCCCATCCCCCCCAAGAGACCCAGTACTTC.

This clonotype was seen only a few times. This chain joins TRBV24-1 and TRBJ2-3, with 7 positions matching TRBD1. The V gene's germline CDR1 is KGHDR and CDR2 SFDVKD. The V segment lost 5 bases and the J segment 8 bases; nucleotides outside the gene matches: 6. The CDR3 sequence is 13 residues long. The CDR3 DNA is TGTGCCACCAGTGTTCACAGGGGCACTACGCAGTATTTT. This translates into CATSVHRGTTQYF.

This clonotype was counted only a few times. The chain couples TRBV20-1 to TRBJ2-7, with TRBD2 matching over 7 bases. Germline V CDR1 and CDR2: DFQATT, SNEGSKA (reference sequence). V trimming: 5 bases; J trimming: 5 bases; junction bases outside the gene matches: 12. This CDR3 has 14 residues. The CDR3 coding sequence is TGCAGTGCTTCGGGGGGTAGTAGACCCAACGAGCAGTACTTC. It specifies CSASGGSRPNEQYF.

This clonotype was recorded a few times. This CDR3 reads CASRYDDSVIDTQYF. Written as DNA, the CDR3 is TGCGCCAGCAGATATGACGATAGCGTTATCGATACGCAGTATTTT. The chain combines TRBV5-1 with TRBJ2-3; tentative D call: TRBD2 (5 bases). The V end lost 5 bases, the J end lost 6 bases, and 19 bases lay between the germline ends. CDR1 and CDR2 from the germline V gene are SGHRS and YFSETQ. This CDR3 region has 15 residues.

The genes are TRBV5-1 and TRBJ1-5; D perhaps matches TRBD1 (5 bases). Germline V gene data show CDR1 as SGHRS and CDR2 as YFSETQ. The CDR3 spans 15 residues. Trimming removed 2 bases at V and 1 base at J, with 10 bases between. This chain's CDR3 is CASSFDSNSNQPQHF. The CDR3 nucleotides are TGCGCCAGCAGCTTTGACAGTAACAGCAATCAGCCCCAGCATTTT.

The CDR3 nucleotides are TGTGCCAGCAGTAACCGGGACAGGGTGACCTACAATGAGCAGTTCTTC. Amino acid sequence: CASSNRDRVTYNEQFF. This chain links TRBV12-3 or TRBV12-4 with TRBJ2-1; 9 bases fit TRBD1. The CDR3 has 16 residues. J was trimmed by 2 bases and V by 5 bases; bases with no gene match: 7.

This clonotype was recorded a few times. The V call is TRBV4-3, the J call TRBJ2-1; no firm D call. Trimming left V 4 bases short and J 0 bases short, with 16 bases between. This CDR3 contains 17 residues. The germline V gene has CDR1 LGHNA and CDR2 YSLEER. The CDR3 region is CASSLGLSQSSYNEQFF. In DNA, the CDR3 is TGCGCCAGCAGCCTCGGGTTGTCCCAGAGCTCCTACAATGAGCAGTTCTTC.

The rearrangement joins TRBV18 to TRBJ2-3, with 10 bases aligning to TRBD1. The CDR3 runs 16 residues. CDR1 and CDR2 from the germline V gene are KGHSH and LQKENI. V gave up 0 bases and J gave up 1 base; unmatched junction bases: 1. The CDR3 is CASSPPGQGRTDTQYF. The CDR3 DNA reads TGTGCCAGCTCACCACCGGGACAGGGGCGCACAGATACGCAGTATTTT. Full variable domain (remainder filled in from reference TRBV18 and TRBJ2-3): NAGVMQNPRHLVRRRGQEARLRCSPMKGHSHVYWYRQLPEEGLKFMVYLQKENIIDESGMPKERFSAEFPKEGPSILRIQQVVRGDSAAYFCASSPPGQGRTDTQYFGPGTRLTVL.

The gene calls are TRBV5-1 and TRBJ2-7; D not certain. Between the trimmed V and J ends, which lost 4 bases and 0 bases, there was a span of 11 bases. Looked up from germline, CDR1 is SGHRS and CDR2 is YFSETQ. The CDR3 contains 14 residues. The CDR3 loop is CASSPEWGSYEQYF. The DNA for the CDR3 is TGCGCCAGCAGCCCGGAATGGGGCTCCTACGAGCAGTACTTC.

Notes on this clonotype: One end of the junction varies from germline; a read error may be responsible. J is TRBJ1-3 and V is TRBV9, with 8 bases identical to TRBD1. The CDR3 sequence is 19 residues long. Germline V CDR1 and CDR2: SGDLS, YYNGEE. CDR3 nucleotides: TGTGCCAGCAGCACCGAGCCGGGTGGGACAGGCCGCTCTGGAGACACCATATATTTT. This translates into CASSTEPGGTGRSGDTIYF.

There are a few counts of this clonotype. This sequence joins TRBV10-3 and TRBJ2-1; D is undetermined. The length of the CDR3 is 14 residues. V gave up 4 bases and J gave up 6 bases, with 13 bases separating them. The germline V gene has CDR1 ENHRY and CDR2 SYGVKD. CDR3 sequence (DNA): TGTGCCATCAGTGTTAGACACCTCACCAATGAGCAGTTCTTC. It yields the protein CAISVRHLTNEQFF.

CDR3 loop: CASSVVGSGGLDTQYF. The CDR3 DNA reads TGTGCCAGCAGCGTAGTTGGAAGCGGGGGGCTTGATACGCAGTATTTT. This rearrangement joins TRBV9 to TRBJ2-3; TRBD2 agrees at 9 bases. The CDR3 consists of 16 residues. J gave up 6 bases and V 0 bases, and 8 bases lay outside the gene matches. The germline V gene encodes CDR1 SGDLS and CDR2 YYNGEE.

This clonotype was detected a few times. V and J are TRBV10-3 and TRBJ2-7; 8 bases agree with TRBD1. Trimming at V came to 4 bases and at J to 0 bases, leaving 8 bases not matched to a gene. Germline values: CDR1 ENHRY, CDR2 SYGVKD. CDR3 size: 16 residues. The CDR3: CAISGRTGHSSYEQYF. The CDR3 DNA follows: TGTGCCATCAGTGGAAGGACAGGGCATAGCTCCTACGAGCAGTACTTC.

The chain has TRBV5-1 and TRBJ1-1; 9 nucleotides line up with TRBD1. V was pared by 4 bases and J by 5 bases, with 6 bases of the junction left unmatched. The CDR3 is 14 amino acids. Looked up from germline, CDR1 is SGHRS and CDR2 is YFSETQ. The CDR3 is CASSARQGGTEAFF. The DNA of the CDR3 is TGCGCCAGCAGCGCCCGACAGGGGGGAACTGAAGCTTTCTTT. Variable domain in full (rest from reference TRBV5-1 and TRBJ1-1): KAGVTQTPRYLIKTRGQQVTLSCSPISGHRSVSWYQQTPGQGLQFLFEYFSETQRNKGNFPGRFSGRQFSNSRSEMNVSTLELGDSALYLCASSARQGGTEAFFGQGTRLTVV.